The 3 T cell receptor beta chains presented below share a single source sample, sequenced in a study of T cell repertoires in cytomegalovirus infection. A single record per CDR3 protein comes from TCRdb applying MiXCR to the reads. The data hold nearly 550,000 distinct CDR3 sequences, with approximately 15% observed a single time. Sequencing used CD8+ T cells from PBMCs. Receptors originate from a human donor in good health (CMV status not recorded). Some clones in this sample may be carry-over from other donors' samples.

This clonotype appeared a few times. The J gene is TRBJ2-2, the V gene TRBV6-1; the D is unclear. The CDR3 has 12 residues. The germline V and J ends were trimmed by 7 bases and 8 bases, with 11 bases remaining between them. Per the germline V gene, CDR1 is MNHNS and CDR2 is SASEGT. DNA for the CDR3: TGTGCCAGCACCCCCGGACGGGGGGAGCTGTTTTTT. As protein: CASTPGRGELFF.

This clonotype was found a few times. This chain connects TRBV10-3 to TRBJ1-6; the match to TRBD1 covers 7 bases. The CDR3 totals 14 residues. V lost 1 base and J lost 7; bases outside the gene matches: 1. CDR1 and CDR2 (germline): ENHRY, SYGVKD. CDR3 loop: CAISELQGNSPLHF. CDR3 bases: TGTGCCATCAGTGAGTTACAGGGGAATTCACCCCTCCACTTT.

This clonotype was picked up a small number of times. CDR3 nucleotides: TGTGCCAGCAGTTACTCGATCCAGCCCACCCAAGAGACCCAGTACTTC. It codes for CASSYSIQPTQETQYF. This chain connects TRBV6-5 to TRBJ2-5; D gene unclear. The length of the CDR3 is 16 residues. V shed 0 bases and J shed 1 base, with 12 bases lying between them. Germline CDR1 reads MNHEY; CDR2 reads SVGAGI.